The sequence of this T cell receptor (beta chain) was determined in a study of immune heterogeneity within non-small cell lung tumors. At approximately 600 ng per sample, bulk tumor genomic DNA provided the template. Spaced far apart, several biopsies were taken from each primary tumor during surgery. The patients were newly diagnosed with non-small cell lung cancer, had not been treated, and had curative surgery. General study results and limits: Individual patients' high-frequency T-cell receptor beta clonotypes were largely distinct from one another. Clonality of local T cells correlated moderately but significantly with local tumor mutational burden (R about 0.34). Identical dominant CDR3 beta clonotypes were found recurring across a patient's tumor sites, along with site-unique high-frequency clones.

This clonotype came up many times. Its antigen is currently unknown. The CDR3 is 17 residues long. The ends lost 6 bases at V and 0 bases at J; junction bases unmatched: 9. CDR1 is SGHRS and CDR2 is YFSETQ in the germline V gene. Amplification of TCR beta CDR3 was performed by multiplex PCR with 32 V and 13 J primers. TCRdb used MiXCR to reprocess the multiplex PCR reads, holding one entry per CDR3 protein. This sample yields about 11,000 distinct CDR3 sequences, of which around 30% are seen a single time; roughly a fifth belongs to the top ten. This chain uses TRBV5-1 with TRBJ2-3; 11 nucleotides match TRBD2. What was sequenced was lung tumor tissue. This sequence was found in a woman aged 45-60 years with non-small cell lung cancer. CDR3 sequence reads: CASTGLAGLSSTDTQYF. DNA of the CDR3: TGCGCCAGCACCGGACTAGCGGGCCTGTCTAGCACAGATACGCAGTATTTT.